The TCR beta chain described here comes from a study of Graves' ophthalmopathy and Graves' hyperthyroidism. General study results and limits: A majority of expanded thyroid clonotypes exceeding 0.001 frequency were likewise present in blood. Researchers report that a 13-signature model separated ophthalmopathy from stable hyperthyroidism, posting almost 90% sensitivity and roughly 80% specificity.

This clonotype was found many times. The antigen remains unidentified. No ophthalmopathy within 18 months of follow-up signified stable hyperthyroidism. Ages of hyperthyroidism patients ran from 18 to 65, and their diagnoses were new, under 2 months' duration. RNA transcripts provided the template for amplifying TCR beta CDR3 regions. The library came from an HTBI-primed first-round RT-PCR and a second-round multiplex PCR. A single record per CDR3 protein comes from TCRdb applying MiXCR to the multiplex PCR reads. The sample contains about 400,000 distinct CDR3 sequences, around 20% of which appear only once. V was pared by 4 bases and J by 2 bases, with 25 bases between. The CDR3 is 18 residues long. Germline CDR1 and CDR2: SGHRS and YFSETQ.

The genes are TRBV5-1 and TRBJ2-7; D perhaps matches TRBD1 (6 bases). The specimen sequenced was peripheral blood. This receptor was taken from a woman younger than 35 with stable Graves' hyperthyroidism. CDR3 region: CASSTQGAIRTYTYEQYF. The CDR3 DNA reads TGCGCCAGCAGCACACAGGGTGCCATAAGGACCTATACCTACGAGCAGTACTTC. Full variable domain (rest looked up from reference TRBV5-1 and TRBJ2-7): KAGVTQTPRYLIKTRGQQVTLSCSPISGHRSVSWYQQTPGQGLQFLFEYFSETQRNKGNFPGRFSGRQFSNSRSEMNVSTLELGDSALYLCASSTQGAIRTYTYEQYFGPGTRLTVT.